A selection of T cell receptor beta chains follows, all from one sample in a study of blood T cell repertoires in COVID-19. Here immunoSEQ multiplex PCR was the method, and the copy in TCRdb shows in-frame clones only, minus some. This sample carries roughly 100,000 clones, 78% of them seen once, and the ten largest clones take roughly a tenth. The specimen was peripheral blood. The source of these receptors is a man aged 55 to 70 with active or convalescent COVID-19. Each CDR3 is given with its conserved first and last residue. D genes are given only for firm matches. Clone size is stated in some rows and not others, as once, few, many or a class when expanded.

>.|TRBV19|.|TRBJ2-3
TGTGCCAGTGAGGATTTCACAGATACGCAGTATTTT
CASEDFTDTQYF
>.|TRBV3-1/TRBV3-2|.|TRBJ1-6
TGTGCCAGCAGCCAAGAGGCAGGGTCAATGAATTCACCCCTCCACTTT
CASSQEAGSMNSPLHF
>TRBD1|TRBV11-2|.|TRBJ2-5
TGTGCCAGCAGCCCAACAGGGGTTCAAGAGACCCAGTACTTC
CASSPTGVQETQYF
>.|TRBV28|few|TRBJ1-1
TGTGCCAGCAGTTTTAGGGGGACGGGAGGCACTGAAGCTTTCTTT
CASSFRGTGGTEAFF
>.|TRBV6-2/TRBV6-3|.|TRBJ1-5
TGTGCCAGCAGTACAGGGAATCAGCCCCAGCATTTT
CASSTGNQPQHF
>.|TRBV10-3|.|TRBJ2-1
TGTGCCATCAGTGAGGTCGTAGGGAGCGTAGAGCAGTTCTTC
CAISEVVGSVEQFF
>TRBD2|TRBV7-9|.|TRBJ2-1
TGTGCCAGCAGGCCTCCCGGGACTAGGCACAATGAGCAGTTCTTC
CASRPPGTRHNEQFF
>TRBD1|TRBV7-2|.|TRBJ1-2
TGTGCCAGCAGCTTAGGACAGGGGGCCTACTATGGCTACACCTTC
CASSLGQGAYYGYTF
>TRBD1|TRBV6-5|.|TRBJ1-2
TGTGCCAGCAGGGGACAGGGGCGCGGCTACACCTTC
CASRGQGRGYTF
>TRBD1|TRBV5-8|.|TRBJ2-1
TGTGCCAGCAGCTTGCAGGGGGCGTATGAGCAGTTCTTC
CASSLQGAYEQFF
>.|TRBV2|.|TRBJ1-2
TGTGCCAGCAGTGAAGCAGGGGGTAGGAACTATGGCTACACCTTC
CASSEAGGRNYGYTF
>TRBD2|TRBV9|.|TRBJ2-1
TGTGCCAGCAGCGTTAGCGGGGGGAACAATGAGCAGTTCTTC
CASSVSGGNNEQFF
>.|TRBV6-5|.|TRBJ1-5
TGTGCCAGCATGCCAGTATATAGCAATCAGCCCCAGCATTTT
CASMPVYSNQPQHF
>TRBD2|TRBV6-1|.|TRBJ2-1
TGTGCCAGCAGTGAAACTAGCGGATCATACAATGAGCAGTTCTTC
CASSETSGSYNEQFF
>.|TRBV12-1|.|TRBJ1-2
TGTGCCAGCAGTAACCCTAATGAGACAGGGCTCCTTTATGGCTACACCTTC
CASSNPNETGLLYGYTF
>.|TRBV20-1|.|TRBJ1-5
TGCAGTGCTAGTACGGGTACTCCCATATCCCAGCATTTT
CSASTGTPISQHF
>TRBD1|TRBV6-5|.|TRBJ1-4
TGTGCCAGCAGTTCCACAGGGGCGAGGGGAGAAAAACTGTTTTTT
CASSSTGARGEKLFF
>TRBD2|TRBV30|.|TRBJ2-2
TGTGCCTGGAGTGTAGGGACTAGCGGGAGAACCGGGGAGCTGTTTTTT
CAWSVGTSGRTGELFF
>.|TRBV6-1|.|TRBJ1-2
TGTGCCAGCAGTGACAGGGTTGGCTACACCTTC
CASSDRVGYTF
>TRBD1|TRBV6-5|.|TRBJ2-2
TGTGCCAGCAGTCCAACAGGGGTCAAGCCCGGGGAGCTGTTTTTT
CASSPTGVKPGELFF
>.|TRBV7-8|few|TRBJ1-6
TGTGCCAGCAGCTTAATGGAGTCACCCCTCCACTTT
CASSLMESPLHF